This TCR beta chain was captured by sequencing in a study of blood T cell repertoires in COVID-19. Background on the study: Sites across the United States, Italy and Spain contributed samples from acute and convalescent COVID-19. The cDNA or gDNA used as material had been derived from T cells, B-cell-depleted T cells, or PBMCs.

Measured with immunoSEQ multiplex PCR; TCRdb has only the in-frame clones, and not every one. The repertoire holds roughly 400,000 clones, with 75% to 90% as singletons. The CDR3 is 17 amino acids. Germline V CDR1 and CDR2: SGDLS, YYNGEE. Trimming took 0 bases from V and 5 from J, leaving 20 bases between them. Sequencing used PBMCs or T cells enriched from blood (not recorded which). The J gene is TRBJ2-5, the V gene TRBV9; the D gene is possibly TRBD2 (6 bases). This receptor was obtained from a man between 25 and 39 years old who had recovered from COVID-19. The CDR3 region has the DNA TGTGCCAGCAGCGTAGGGGGAGCGGGTGTAGGGACGGAGACCCAGTACTTC. This encodes CASSVGGAGVGTETQYF. The complete variable domain, with remaining parts taken from reference TRBV9 and TRBJ2-5, reads DSGVTQTPKHLITATGQRVTLRCSPRSGDLSVYWYQQSLDQGLQFLIQYYNGEERAKGNILERFSAQQFPDLHSELNLSSLELGDSALYFCASSVGGAGVGTETQYFGPGTRLLVL.